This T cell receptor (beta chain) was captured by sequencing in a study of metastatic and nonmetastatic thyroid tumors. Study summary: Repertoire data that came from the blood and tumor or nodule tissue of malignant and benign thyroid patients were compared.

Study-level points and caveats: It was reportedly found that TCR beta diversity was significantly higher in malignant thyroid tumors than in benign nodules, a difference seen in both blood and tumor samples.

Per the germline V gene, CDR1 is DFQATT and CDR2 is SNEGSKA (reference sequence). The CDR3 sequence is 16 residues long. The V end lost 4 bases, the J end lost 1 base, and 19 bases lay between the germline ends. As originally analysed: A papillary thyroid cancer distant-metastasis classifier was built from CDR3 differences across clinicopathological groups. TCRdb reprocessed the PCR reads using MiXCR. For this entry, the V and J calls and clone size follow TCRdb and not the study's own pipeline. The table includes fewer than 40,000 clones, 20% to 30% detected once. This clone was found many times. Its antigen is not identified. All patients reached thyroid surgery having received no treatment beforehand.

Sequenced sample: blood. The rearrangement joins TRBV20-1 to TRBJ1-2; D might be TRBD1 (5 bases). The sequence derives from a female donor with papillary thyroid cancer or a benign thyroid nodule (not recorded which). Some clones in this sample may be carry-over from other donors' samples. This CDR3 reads CSAIARGWGSNYGYTF. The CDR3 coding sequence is TGCAGTGCTATCGCGAGGGGTTGGGGTAGTAACTATGGCTACACCTTC.